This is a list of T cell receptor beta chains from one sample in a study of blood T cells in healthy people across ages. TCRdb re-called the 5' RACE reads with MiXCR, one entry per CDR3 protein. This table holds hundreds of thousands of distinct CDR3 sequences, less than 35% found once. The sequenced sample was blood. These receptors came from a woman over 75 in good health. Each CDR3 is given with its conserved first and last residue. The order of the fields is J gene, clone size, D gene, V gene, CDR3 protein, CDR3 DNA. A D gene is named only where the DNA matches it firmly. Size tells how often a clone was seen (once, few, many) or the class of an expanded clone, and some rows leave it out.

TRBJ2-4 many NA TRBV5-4 CASSPVGAKNIQYF TGTGCCAGCAGCCCTGTAGGGGCCAAAAACATTCAGTACTTC
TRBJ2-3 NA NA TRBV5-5 CASSLLFTDTQYF TGTGCCAGCAGCTTGCTATTTACAGATACGCAGTATTTT
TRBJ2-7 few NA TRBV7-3 CASSLGDSLYNEQYF TGTGCCAGCAGCTTAGGGGACTCCCTATACAATGAGCAGTACTTC
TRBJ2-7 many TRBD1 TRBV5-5 CASSVRDRANEQYF TGTGCCAGCAGCGTCCGGGACAGGGCTAACGAGCAGTACTTC
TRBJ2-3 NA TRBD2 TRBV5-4 CASSLVGGGISDTQYF TGTGCCAGCAGCTTGGTGGGGGGGGGGATTTCAGATACGCAGTATTTT
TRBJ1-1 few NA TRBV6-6 CASWGRVGNTEAFF TGTGCCAGCTGGGGCAGGGTGGGGAACACTGAAGCTTTCTTT
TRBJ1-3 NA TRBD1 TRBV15 CATAGGAGNTIYF TGTGCCACTGCAGGGGGCGCGGGAAACACCATATATTTT
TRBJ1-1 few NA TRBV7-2 CASSSRRGPDTEAFF TGTGCCAGCAGCTCAAGACGCGGTCCGGACACTGAAGCTTTCTTT
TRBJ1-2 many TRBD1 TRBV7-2 CASSSSGGNYGYTF TGTGCCAGCAGCTCCTCAGGGGGGAACTATGGCTACACCTTC
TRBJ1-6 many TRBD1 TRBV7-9 CASSYHELGGAGSPLHF TGTGCCAGCAGCTATCATGAATTAGGGGGCGCAGGTTCACCCCTCCACTTT
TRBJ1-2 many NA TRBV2 CASKPGDYGYTF TGTGCCAGTAAACCCGGGGACTATGGCTACACCTTC
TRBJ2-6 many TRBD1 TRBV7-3 CASSLRTGGSGANVLTF TGTGCCAGCAGTTTAAGGACAGGGGGCTCTGGGGCCAACGTCCTGACTTTC
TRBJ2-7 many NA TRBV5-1 CASSLGLRSLLGEQYF TGCGCCAGCAGCTTGGGACTTCGCAGCCTCCTAGGGGAGCAGTACTTC